Listed below are T cell receptor beta chains from one sample, sequenced in a study of blood T cell repertoires in COVID-19. Assay used: immunoSEQ multiplex PCR; TCRdb lists only in-frame clones, some missing. The table records roughly 100,000 clones, more than 85% of them present only once. Sequenced material: peripheral blood. These receptors were taken from a man between 45 and 60 years old with active or convalescent COVID-19. CDR3s include the opening cysteine and the closing phenylalanine or tryptophan. The D gene is left open where the match is weak. Clone size is stated in some rows and not others, as once, few, many or a class when expanded.

v_gene	j_gene	len	d_gene	abundance	CDR3nt	CDR3aa
TRBV24-1	TRBJ2-3	17	.	.	TGTGCCACCAGTGACGCTTTAAATGCGGGGACCACAGATACGCAGTATTTT	CATSDALNAGTTDTQYF
TRBV28	TRBJ1-1	12	TRBD1	once	TGTGCCAGCACCGTGACAGGGACTGAAGCTTTCTTT	CASTVTGTEAFF
TRBV14	TRBJ1-1	13	.	.	TGTGCCAGCACCCAGACAACGAACACTGAAGCTTTCTTT	CASTQTTNTEAFF
TRBV19	TRBJ2-2	14	.	.	TGTGCCAGTAGTAGAAAACAGGACACCGGGGAGCTGTTTTTT	CASSRKQDTGELFF
TRBV30	TRBJ2-1	13	TRBD1	.	TGTGCCTGGGCCGGGACAGGGGTGAATGAGCAGTTCTTC	CAWAGTGVNEQFF
TRBV3-1/TRBV3-2	TRBJ2-3	15	.	.	TGTGCCAGCAGCCAAGATCGTGTATTCACAGATACGCAGTATTTT	CASSQDRVFTDTQYF
TRBV24-1	TRBJ1-4	14	TRBD1	.	TGTGCCACCAGTGACCCGGACAGGGTACAAAAACTGTTTTTT	CATSDPDRVQKLFF
TRBV4-1	TRBJ1-4	16	TRBD1	.	TGCGCCAGCAGCCATCCAGGGGGCAGTAGTAATGAAAAACTGTTTTTT	CASSHPGGSSNEKLFF
TRBV15	TRBJ2-7	17	TRBD1	.	TGTGCCACCAGCAGAGGCCTCGGACAGGCTGGCTCCTACGAGCAGTACTTC	CATSRGLGQAGSYEQYF
TRBV19	TRBJ2-5	15	TRBD1	.	TGTGCCAGTAGTACCTCGAGGACAGGGCAAGAGACCCAGTACTTC	CASSTSRTGQETQYF
TRBV18	TRBJ2-1	15	.	.	TGTGCCAGCTCACTCCGCGAGGGGGCCTACAATGAGCAGTTCTTC	CASSLREGAYNEQFF
TRBV19	TRBJ1-2	14	.	.	TGTGCCAGTAGTATTTGGTCAGGGTCAGATGGCTACACCTTC	CASSIWSGSDGYTF
TRBV28	TRBJ1-6	14	TRBD1	.	TGTGCCAGCAGTTTGGGACAGGGAAATTCACCCCTCCACTTT	CASSLGQGNSPLHF
TRBV7-2	TRBJ2-3	16	.	.	TGTGCCAGCAGCTTAGTTGCTAGCTCGGGCACAGATACGCAGTATTTT	CASSLVASSGTDTQYF
TRBV10-1	TRBJ2-1	12	.	.	TGCGCCAGCAATGACTTGCGTCCTGAGCAGTTCTTC	CASNDLRPEQFF
TRBV18	TRBJ2-7	15	TRBD1	.	TGTGCCAGCTCACCACCGGGACAGGGCCCCTACGAGCAGTACTTC	CASSPPGQGPYEQYF
TRBV27	TRBJ2-7	16	TRBD1	few	TGTGCCAGCAGTTTAATCGCGGGACAGGGGGCGTTAGAGCAGTACTTC	CASSLIAGQGALEQYF
TRBV7-8	TRBJ2-1	14	.	.	TGTGCCAGCAGCCGTTCCTCCCCCTACAATGAGCAGTTCTTC	CASSRSSPYNEQFF
TRBV5-4	TRBJ2-4	14	.	.	TGTGCCAGCAGCCCTGTGTACGGGGAAAACATTCAGTACTTC	CASSPVYGENIQYF
TRBV9	TRBJ2-2	14	TRBD1	.	TGTGCCAGCAGCGTAACAGGGGGCACCGGGGAGCTGTTTTTT	CASSVTGGTGELFF
TRBV7-8	TRBJ2-3	13	TRBD2	.	TGTGCCAGCACCACACGAAGCGGGGTTGAGCAGTATTTT	CASTTRSGVEQYF
TRBV10-2	TRBJ2-3	16	TRBD2	.	TGCGCCAGCATTTTTAACGGGGGGAGGGGCACAGATACGCAGTATTTT	CASIFNGGRGTDTQYF
TRBV20-1	TRBJ2-5	12	.	few	TGCAGTGCTAGTCTCGGGTACGAGACCCAGTACTTC	CSASLGYETQYF
TRBV4-1	TRBJ2-5	16	TRBD1	.	TGCGCCAGCAGCCAAGGTGGGACAGGGTTCGGCGAGACCCAGTACTTC	CASSQGGTGFGETQYF
TRBV6-2/TRBV6-3	TRBJ2-3	16	TRBD1	.	TGTGCCAGCAGTTACCGCGAGGGACAGATCACAGATACGCAGTATTTT	CASSYREGQITDTQYF
TRBV5-1	TRBJ2-1	15	TRBD2	.	TGCGCCAGCAGCTTGGCGGCTAGCGGGAGCAATGAGCAGTTCTTC	CASSLAASGSNEQFF
TRBV27	TRBJ1-4	14	TRBD1	once	TGTGCCAGCAGTTTTGGGACAGTTAATGAAAAACTGTTTTTT	CASSFGTVNEKLFF
TRBV5-1	TRBJ2-1	15	TRBD2	.	TGCGCCAGCAGCTTGGCTAGCGGGGTCTACAATGAGCAGTTCTTC	CASSLASGVYNEQFF
TRBV3-1/TRBV3-2	TRBJ2-1	12	.	.	TGTGCCAGCAGCCCCTCAGACAATGAGCAGTTCTTC	CASSPSDNEQFF
TRBV3-1/TRBV3-2	TRBJ1-2	14	.	.	TGTGCCAGCAGCCCCCGGGAGGCCTCCTATGGCTACACCTTC	CASSPREASYGYTF
TRBV7-9	TRBJ1-3	16	.	.	TGTGCCAGCAGCTTAGTAGCTCCCGCGCACGGAAACACCATATATTTT	CASSLVAPAHGNTIYF
TRBV7-8	TRBJ1-5	13	.	once	TGTGCCAGCAGCCGGAGGGTAGAGGAGCCCCAGCATTTT	CASSRRVEEPQHF
TRBV6-5	TRBJ2-2	14	.	few	TGTGCCAGCAGTTTAGACAGGAACACCGGGGAGCTGTTTTTT	CASSLDRNTGELFF
TRBV5-1	TRBJ1-2	14	.	once	TGCGCCAGCAGCTTGGACCGGGGAGTGCCTGGCTACACCTTC	CASSLDRGVPGYTF
TRBV6-6	TRBJ1-5	13	.	.	TGTGCCAGCACGCTAATGGGCAATCAGCCCCAGCATTTT	CASTLMGNQPQHF
TRBV19	TRBJ1-5	13	TRBD1	.	TGTGCCAGTAAACGACAGGGGAATCAGCCCCAGCATTTT	CASKRQGNQPQHF
TRBV14	TRBJ1-1	14	.	.	TGTGCCAGCAGCCAAGACAGGGTTAACACTGAAGCTTTCTTT	CASSQDRVNTEAFF
TRBV18	TRBJ2-3	15	TRBD2	once	TGTGCCAGCTCACCACAACTAGCGGGGGGTAATACGCAGTATTTT	CASSPQLAGGNTQYF
TRBV7-4	TRBJ1-1	14	TRBD1	.	TGTGCCAGCAGCCCCCGGGACAGGGACACTGAAGCTTTCTTT	CASSPRDRDTEAFF
TRBV7-2	TRBJ2-3	14	.	once	TGTGCCAGCAGCACATACCTCAGCACAGATACGCAGTATTTT	CASSTYLSTDTQYF
TRBV18	TRBJ2-3	17	TRBD2	.	TGTGCCAGCTCACCACCTGCTAGCGGGGGCTACACAGATACGCAGTATTTT	CASSPPASGGYTDTQYF
TRBV27	TRBJ2-3	15	TRBD1	.	TGTGCCAGCAGTTACGGACAGGGTTTGTCAGATACGCAGTATTTT	CASSYGQGLSDTQYF
TRBV30	TRBJ1-5	15	TRBD1	.	TGTGCCTGGACCCCGGGACAGGGGAGTGAAGAGCCCCAGCATTTT	CAWTPGQGSEEPQHF
TRBV3-1/TRBV3-2	TRBJ2-5	15	TRBD2	few	TGTGCCAGCACAGGGACTAGCGGGGGGGCCGGGACCCAGTACTTC	CASTGTSGGAGTQYF
TRBV6-4	TRBJ2-3	13	.	.	TGTGCCAGCAGTGATAAAATCACAGATACGCAGTATTTT	CASSDKITDTQYF
TRBV19	TRBJ2-7	13	TRBD1	.	TGTGCCAGTAGTGACAGGGGCCCCTACGAGCAGTACTTC	CASSDRGPYEQYF
TRBV14	TRBJ2-4	13	.	.	TGTGCCAGCAGCCAAGGAGCCGGAGAGGTTCAGTACTTC	CASSQGAGEVQYF
TRBV21-1	TRBJ2-2	11	.	.	TGTGCCAGCAGCAAAGACTACAGGGTGCCGTTT	CASSKDYRVPF
TRBV3-1/TRBV3-2	TRBJ2-5	14	.	once	TGTGCCAGCAGCCAAGATGACACTCCCCGGACCCAGTACTTC	CASSQDDTPRTQYF
TRBV7-2	TRBJ1-4	12	.	.	TGTGCCAGCAGCTTAGATCGGGAAAAACTGTTTTTT	CASSLDREKLFF
TRBV10-3	TRBJ1-6	14	.	.	TGTGCCATCAGTGATACAGGGCTGAATTCACCCCTCCACTTT	CAISDTGLNSPLHF
TRBV28	TRBJ1-2	14	.	.	TGTGCCAGCAGTTTATCCGGACAGATCTATGGCTACACCTTC	CASSLSGQIYGYTF
TRBV27	TRBJ1-1	13	.	.	TGTGCCAGCAGTTTTCGGAGGGAGACTGAAGCTTTCTTT	CASSFRRETEAFF
TRBV5-1	TRBJ2-2	14	.	.	TGCGCCAGCAGCGTACAGGGAGACACCGGGGAGCTGTTTTTT	CASSVQGDTGELFF
TRBV7-9	TRBJ1-2	13	.	once	TGTGCCAGCAGCTCCCAGGGGATAGATGGCTACACCTTC	CASSSQGIDGYTF
TRBV5-8	TRBJ2-3	14	TRBD1	.	TGTGCCAGCAGCTATAGAGGGGGCAGTGATACGCAGTATTTT	CASSYRGGSDTQYF
TRBV5-1	TRBJ2-1	16	TRBD2	.	TGCGCCAGCGCCCCCAAAGGAGCGGGGGGGCTAAATGAGCAGTTCTTC	CASAPKGAGGLNEQFF
TRBV19	TRBJ1-2	15	.	.	TGTGCCAGTAGTATTGGCGGCAGCCAAAACTATGGCTACACCTTC	CASSIGGSQNYGYTF
TRBV30	TRBJ1-1	13	.	.	TGTGCCTGGAGTGTAAGCGAGAACACTGAAGCTTTCTTT	CAWSVSENTEAFF
TRBV5-6	TRBJ1-1	15	TRBD1	.	TGTGCCAGCAGCTTGGACAGGGGGCAATTCACTGAAGCTTTCTTT	CASSLDRGQFTEAFF